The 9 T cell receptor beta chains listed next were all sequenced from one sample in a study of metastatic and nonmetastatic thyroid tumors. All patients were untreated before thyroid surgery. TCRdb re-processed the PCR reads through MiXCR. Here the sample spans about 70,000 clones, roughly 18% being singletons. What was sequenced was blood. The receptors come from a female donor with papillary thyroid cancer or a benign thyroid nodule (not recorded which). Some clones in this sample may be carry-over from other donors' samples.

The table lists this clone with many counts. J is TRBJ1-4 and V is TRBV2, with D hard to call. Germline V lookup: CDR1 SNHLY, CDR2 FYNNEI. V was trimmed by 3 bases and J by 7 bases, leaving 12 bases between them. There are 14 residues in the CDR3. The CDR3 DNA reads TGTGCCAGCAGTGAGCGGGGTCCCATTGAAAAACTGTTTTTT. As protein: CASSERGPIEKLFF. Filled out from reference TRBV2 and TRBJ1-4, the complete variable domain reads EPEVTQTPSHQVTQMGQEVILRCVPISNHLYFYWYRQILGQKVEFLVSFYNNEISEKSEIFDDQFSVERPDGSNFTLKIRSTKLEDSAMYFCASSERGPIEKLFFGSGTQLSVL.

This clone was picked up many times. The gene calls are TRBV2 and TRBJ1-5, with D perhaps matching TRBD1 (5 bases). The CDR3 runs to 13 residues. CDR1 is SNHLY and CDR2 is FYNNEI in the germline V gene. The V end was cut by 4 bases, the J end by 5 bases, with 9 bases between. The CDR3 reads CASSAGQYQPQHF. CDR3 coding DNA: TGTGCCAGCAGTGCGGGGCAGTATCAGCCCCAGCATTTT. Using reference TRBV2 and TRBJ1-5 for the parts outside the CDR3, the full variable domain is EPEVTQTPSHQVTQMGQEVILRCVPISNHLYFYWYRQILGQKVEFLVSFYNNEISEKSEIFDDQFSVERPDGSNFTLKIRSTKLEDSAMYFCASSAGQYQPQHFGDGTRLSIL.

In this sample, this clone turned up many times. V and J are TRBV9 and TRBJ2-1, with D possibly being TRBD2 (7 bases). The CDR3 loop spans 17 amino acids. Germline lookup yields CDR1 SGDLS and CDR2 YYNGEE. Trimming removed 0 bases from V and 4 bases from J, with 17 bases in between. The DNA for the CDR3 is TGTGCCAGCAGCGTAGGAGGAGGGGGGGGACCTTACAATGAGCAGTTCTTC. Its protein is CASSVGGGGGPYNEQFF. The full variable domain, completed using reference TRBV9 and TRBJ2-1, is DSGVTQTPKHLITATGQRVTLRCSPRSGDLSVYWYQQSLDQGLQFLIQYYNGEERAKGNILERFSAQQFPDLHSELNLSSLELGDSALYFCASSVGGGGGPYNEQFFGPGTRLTVL.

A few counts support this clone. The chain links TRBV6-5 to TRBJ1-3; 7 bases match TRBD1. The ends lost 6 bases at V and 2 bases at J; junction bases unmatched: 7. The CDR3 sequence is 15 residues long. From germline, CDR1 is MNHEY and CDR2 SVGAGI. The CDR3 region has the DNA TGTGCCAGCAGCTACAGAGGGACAGCTGGAAACACCATATATTTT. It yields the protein CASSYRGTAGNTIYF.

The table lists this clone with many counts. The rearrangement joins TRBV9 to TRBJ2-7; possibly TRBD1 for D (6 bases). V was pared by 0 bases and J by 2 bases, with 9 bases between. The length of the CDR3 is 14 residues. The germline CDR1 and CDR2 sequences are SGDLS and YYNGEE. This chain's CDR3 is CASSVVEGAYEQYF. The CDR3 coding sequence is TGTGCCAGCAGCGTAGTAGAGGGGGCCTACGAGCAGTACTTC.

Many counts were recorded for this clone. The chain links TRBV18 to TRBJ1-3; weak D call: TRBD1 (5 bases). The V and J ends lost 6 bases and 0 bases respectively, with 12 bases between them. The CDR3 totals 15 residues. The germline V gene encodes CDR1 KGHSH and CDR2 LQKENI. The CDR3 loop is CASSGGTISGNTIYF. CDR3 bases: TGTGCCAGCTCCGGGGGGACTATCTCTGGAAACACCATATATTTT. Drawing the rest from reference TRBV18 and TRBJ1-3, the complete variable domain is NAGVMQNPRHLVRRRGQEARLRCSPMKGHSHVYWYRQLPEEGLKFMVYLQKENIIDESGMPKERFSAEFPKEGPSILRIQQVVRGDSAAYFCASSGGTISGNTIYFGEGSWLTVV.

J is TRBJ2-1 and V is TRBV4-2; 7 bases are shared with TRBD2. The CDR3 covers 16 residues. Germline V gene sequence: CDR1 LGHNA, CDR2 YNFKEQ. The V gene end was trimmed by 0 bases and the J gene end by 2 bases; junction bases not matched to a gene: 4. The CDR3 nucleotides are TGTGCCAGCAGCCAAGAGGCGGGAGACCCCTACAATGAGCAGTTCTTC. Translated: CASSQEAGDPYNEQFF.

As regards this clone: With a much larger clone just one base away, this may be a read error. CDR3 in DNA: TGCAGTCCCCAGGAGGGAGAGAAAGAGACCCAGTACTTC. Translated, it gives CSPQEGEKETQYF. The chain employs TRBV20-1 and TRBJ2-5, with a possible D match to TRBD2 (6 bases). Germline assignment: CDR1 DFQATT and CDR2 SNEGSKA (reference sequence). The CDR3 covers 13 residues. Trimming pared 8 bases from V and 3 bases from J, leaving 16 bases between.

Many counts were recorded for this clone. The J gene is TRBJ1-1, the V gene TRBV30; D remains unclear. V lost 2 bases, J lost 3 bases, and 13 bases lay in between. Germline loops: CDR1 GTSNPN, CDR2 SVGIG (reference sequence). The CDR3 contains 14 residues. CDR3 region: CAWSIGIGDTEAFF. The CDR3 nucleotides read TGTGCCTGGAGTATAGGGATCGGGGACACTGAAGCTTTCTTT.